Shown below are 25 T cell receptor beta chains from a single sample sequenced in a study of blood T cells in healthy people across ages. Using a J-beta primer mix together with a sample-barcoded 5' primer, a second PCR was run for about 7 to 12 cycles. TCRdb used MiXCR to reprocess the 5' RACE reads, holding one entry per CDR3 protein. There are roughly 800,000 distinct CDR3 sequences in the sample; 58% occur only once, and 20% to 25% lies in the top ten. Sequencing was carried out using blood. The receptors were gathered from a man younger than 45 in good health.

The chain carries TRBV27 and TRBJ2-7; tentatively, D is TRBD1 (6 bases). Trimming removed 5 bases at V and 2 bases at J, with 16 bases between. Per the germline V gene, CDR1 is MNHEY and CDR2 is SMNVEV (reference sequence). The CDR3 runs 15 residues. The CDR3: CASSKTEQGTYEQYF. The CDR3 DNA follows: TGTGCCAGCAGTAAAACCGAACAGGGTACCTACGAGCAGTACTTC.

The genes are TRBV7-2 and TRBJ2-1; weak D call: TRBD1 (7 bases). Germline V gene lookup returns CDR1 SGHTA and CDR2 FQGNSA. CDR3 length equals 16 residues. With 5 bases removed from V and 5 bases from J, the gap between germline ends came to 19 bases. The CDR3 DNA follows: TGTGCCAGCAGCCCGAATCAGGGGGGCCTCCACAATGAGCAGTTCTTC. Translated, it gives CASSPNQGGLHNEQFF.

There are a few counts of this clonotype. V gene TRBV7-6 combines with J gene TRBJ2-7; 7 bases match TRBD2. The length of the CDR3 is 16 residues. The V and J ends lost 2 bases and 2 bases, in that order; junction bases with no gene match: 9. Germline V CDR1 and CDR2: SGHVS, FNYEAQ. DNA for the CDR3: TGTGCCAGCAGCTTATCCAGCGGGGCACTACCCTACGAGCAGTACTTC. It translates to CASSLSSGALPYEQYF.

The chain has TRBV9 and TRBJ2-3, with a tentative D call TRBD1 (5 bases). The V gene's germline CDR1 is SGDLS and CDR2 YYNGEE. The CDR3 runs to 15 residues. Trimming removed 0 bases at V and 1 base at J, with 9 bases between. In DNA, the CDR3 is TGTGCCAGCAGCGTAGGGGTAGGGGGCACAGATACGCAGTATTTT. Translation: CASSVGVGGTDTQYF. The full variable domain, completed using reference TRBV9 and TRBJ2-3, is DSGVTQTPKHLITATGQRVTLRCSPRSGDLSVYWYQQSLDQGLQFLIQYYNGEERAKGNILERFSAQQFPDLHSELNLSSLELGDSALYFCASSVGVGGTDTQYFGPGTRLTVL.

This clonotype occurred many times. The chain joins TRBV20-1 to TRBJ2-7; D tentatively fits TRBD1 or TRBD2 (6 bases each). The V and J ends lost 3 bases and 0 bases respectively, with 21 bases between them. Germline assignment: CDR1 DFQATT and CDR2 SNEGSKA (reference sequence). The CDR3 has 17 amino acids. Written as DNA, the CDR3 is TGCAGTGCTAGGGGGGTTTGGAGGGACACCAGCTCCTACGAGCAGTACTTC. It is translated as CSARGVWRDTSSYEQYF.

This CDR3 reads CASSRMGLAGVVEQFF. CDR3 DNA: TGTGCCAGCAGCCGAATGGGACTAGCGGGAGTCGTTGAGCAGTTCTTC. The rearrangement links TRBV6-2 or TRBV6-3 to TRBJ2-1, with 14 bases that match TRBD2. The CDR3 is 16 residues long. The V gene end was trimmed by 6 bases and the J gene end by 9 bases; junction bases not matched to a gene: 10. Germline V gene data show CDR1 as MNHEY and CDR2 as SVGEGT.

The chain couples TRBV28 to TRBJ1-6, with D perhaps matching TRBD1 (6 bases). The CDR3 consists of 13 residues. CDR1 is MDHEN, CDR2 SYDVKM, per germline. The V gene lost 3 bases and the J gene lost 13 bases, with 13 bases spanning the gap. The CDR3 DNA is TGTGCCAGCAGTTTTTTACAGGGCTCGCCCCTCCACTTT. Amino acids: CASSFLQGSPLHF.

This clonotype was picked up one time. V usage is TRBV7-2 and J usage is TRBJ2-7, with D possibly TRBD1 on 6 matching bases. CDR3 length: 15 residues. Germline V lookup: CDR1 SGHTA, CDR2 FQGNSA. The V and J ends lost 1 base and 6 bases respectively, with 16 bases between them. The CDR3 DNA sequence: TGTGCCAGCAGCTTAGGGGGGCCTAGGGCTCGCGAGCAGTACTTC. Its translation: CASSLGGPRAREQYF.

In this sample, this clonotype turned up a few times. This chain joins TRBV7-3 and TRBJ2-1, with TRBD2 as a possible D gene (5 bases). Germline V lookup: CDR1 SGHTA, CDR2 FQGTGA. V lost 3 bases and J 2 bases, leaving 14 bases between the germline ends. The CDR3 loop spans 16 amino acids. The CDR3 nucleotides are TGTGCCAGCAGCTTGGGCTCGGGGATTACCTACAATGAGCAGTTCTTC. Translation: CASSLGSGITYNEQFF.

The rearrangement joins TRBV19 to TRBJ2-6; 8 bases are shared with TRBD1. This CDR3 has 15 residues. The V gene's germline CDR1 is LNHDA and CDR2 SQIVND (reference sequence). The V segment lost 10 bases and the J segment 2 bases; nucleotides outside the gene matches: 7. CDR3 nucleotides: TGTGCCACCGGGACAGGAAGGCCTGGGGCCAACGTCCTGACTTTC. As protein: CATGTGRPGANVLTF.

The chain employs TRBV5-1 and TRBJ2-4, with D unclear. The J call may not be correct, given that the DNA end is closer to TRBJ2-7. The CDR3 is 12 amino acids. The germline CDR1 and CDR2 sequences are SGHRS and YFSETQ. The CDR3 sequence: CASRIPDYEQYF. DNA for the CDR3: TGCGCCAGCAGGATACCCGACTACGAGCAGTACTTC.

The chain combines TRBV6-6 with TRBJ2-1, with D unclear. Deletions cut 6 bases from V and 9 bases from J, with 12 bases between. The CDR3 totals 12 residues. Germline CDR1 and CDR2: MNHNY and SVGAGI (reference sequence). CDR3 sequence: CASSSPPGEQFF. The CDR3 DNA sequence: TGTGCCAGCAGCTCCCCCCCGGGTGAGCAGTTCTTC.

The chain recombines TRBV5-1 with TRBJ2-7; 10 bases map to TRBD1. Germline V gives CDR1 SGHRS, CDR2 YFSETQ. Trimming removed 4 bases from V and 3 bases from J; junction bases left unmatched: 7. The CDR3 covers 15 residues. The CDR3 spells CASSVTTGGGYEQYF. The CDR3 nucleotides are TGCGCCAGCAGCGTAACGACAGGGGGCGGCTACGAGCAGTACTTC.

This clonotype was seen a handful of times. The chain has TRBV29-1 and TRBJ1-5; D might be TRBD1 (5 bases). Trimming removed 7 bases at V and 4 bases at J, with 14 bases between. The CDR3 sequence is 13 residues long. The germline V gene encodes CDR1 SQVTM and CDR2 ANQGSEA. The CDR3: CSATAGGNQPQHF. The CDR3 DNA reads TGCAGCGCCACGGCCGGGGGGAATCAGCCCCAGCATTTT. Supplemented by reference TRBV29-1 and TRBJ1-5, the full variable domain reads SAVISQKPSRDICQRGTSLTIQCQVDSQVTMMFWYRQQPGQSLTLIATANQGSEATYESGFVIDKFPISRPNLTFSTLTVSNMSPEDSSIYLCSATAGGNQPQHFGDGTRLSIL.

This rearrangement joins TRBV20-1 to TRBJ2-7; D is perhaps TRBD1 or TRBD2 (6 bases each). V lost 8 bases and J lost 5, with 16 bases in between. The CDR3 covers 12 residues. Germline assignment: CDR1 DFQATT and CDR2 SNEGSKA (reference sequence). The DNA of the CDR3 is TGCAGTAAGAAGGGGGGTGATCACGAGCAGTACTTC. Translated: CSKKGGDHEQYF.

This clonotype was seen just once. A read error is possible here, since a much larger clone lies one base away. In this CDR3 the conserved last residue, phenylalanine or tryptophan, is missing, so a read error is likely. The chain couples TRBV20-1 to TRBJ2-7; a weak D match, TRBD2 (7 bases). The J call may not be correct, given that the DNA end is closer to TRBJ2-5. The length of the CDR3 is 13 residues. Germline CDR1 reads DFQATT; CDR2 reads SNEGSKA (reference sequence). The chain's CDR3 is CSVLQGLKETQYL. CDR3 in DNA: TGCAGTGTTTTACAGGGACTAAAAGAGACCCAGTACTTA.

This clonotype appeared a single time. The chain carries TRBV3-1 and TRBJ2-5, with 9 bases aligning to TRBD1. J lost 11 bases, V lost 3 bases, and 7 bases had no gene match. Germline CDR1 and CDR2: LGHDT and YNNKEL (reference sequence). CDR3 size: 13 residues. CDR3: CASSHADRGKQYF. The CDR3 nucleotides read TGTGCCAGCAGCCACGCTGACAGGGGGAAGCAGTACTTC.

V gene TRBV15 combines with J gene TRBJ2-1; D not certain. The V and J ends lost 3 bases and 4 bases respectively, with 13 bases between them. The germline CDR1 and CDR2 sequences are LNHNV and YYDKDF (reference sequence). The CDR3 length is 15 residues. CDR3 amino acids: CATSSDLGNYNEQFF. As DNA, the CDR3 is TGTGCCACCAGCAGCGATCTGGGAAATTACAATGAGCAGTTCTTC.

This clonotype was counted a single time. Its ends do not fully match the called genes, so a read error is possible. The chain joins TRBV20-1 to TRBJ1-4; tentatively, D is TRBD1 (5 bases). CDR3 length: 13 residues. Germline CDR1 reads DFQATT; CDR2 reads SNEGSKA (reference sequence). The CDR3 reads CSAGTGQNEKLFF. The CDR3 DNA is TGCAGTGCTGGTACGGGGCAGAATGAAAAACTTTTTTTT.

The chain links TRBV5-1 to TRBJ2-1, with 13 bases matching TRBD2. The CDR3 length is 16 residues. The ends lost 4 bases at V and 9 bases at J; junction bases unmatched: 10. The germline V gene has CDR1 SGHRS and CDR2 YFSETQ. The CDR3 coding sequence is TGCGCCAGCAGCGGGACTAGCGGGGATTTTGCCTTTGAGCAGTTCTTC. This encodes CASSGTSGDFAFEQFF.

The V gene is TRBV5-6, the J gene TRBJ2-1, with unresolved D. Germline CDR1 reads SGHDT; CDR2 reads YYEEEE. Deletions cut 0 bases from V and 13 bases from J, with 11 bases between. This CDR3 comprises 12 residues. CDR3 in amino acids: CASSLAQETQFF. CDR3 bases: TGTGCCAGCAGCTTGGCGCAAGAGACCCAGTTCTTC.

The chain combines TRBV7-2 with TRBJ2-1, with D unclear. This CDR3 is 16 amino acids long. The V and J ends lost 5 bases and 0 bases respectively, with 14 bases between them. Germline V lookup: CDR1 SGHTA, CDR2 FQGNSA. As DNA, the CDR3 is TGTGCCAGCAGCCCTTGGGTGGGTAACTCCTACAATGAGCAGTTCTTC. It encodes CASSPWVGNSYNEQFF.

The chain joins TRBV24-1 to TRBJ1-5; 7 positions agree with TRBD1. The germline V gene encodes CDR1 KGHDR and CDR2 SFDVKD. The trim removed 7 bases at V and 4 bases at J, leaving 6 bases unmatched. The CDR3 length is 14 residues. Here the CDR3 DNA reads TGTGCCACCAGCAGACCGGGACAGAATCAGCCCCAGCATTTT. It is translated as CATSRPGQNQPQHF.

The rearrangement links TRBV7-2 to TRBJ1-2, with unresolved D. CDR3 size: 15 residues. Germline loops: CDR1 SGHTA, CDR2 FQGNSA. Deletions cut 1 base from V and 8 bases from J, with 17 bases between. CDR3 amino acids: CASSLDSPRRRGYTF. CDR3 bases: TGTGCCAGCAGCTTAGATAGTCCCAGGAGAAGGGGCTACACCTTC. The full variable domain, with the rest looked up from reference TRBV7-2 and TRBJ1-2, is GAGVSQSPSNKVTEKGKDVELRCDPISGHTALYWYRQSLGQGLEFLIYFQGNSAPDKSGLPSDRFSAERTGGSVSTLTIQRTQQEDSAVYLCASSLDSPRRRGYTFGSGTRLTVV.

The chain has TRBV29-1 and TRBJ1-5; 7 bases fit TRBD1. Germline assignment: CDR1 SQVTM and CDR2 ANQGSEA. The CDR3 covers 13 residues. The CDR3 region has the DNA TGCCCCGCCGAACGGCGGGGAACAGGGGCGCAGCATTTT. Translating it yields CPAERRGTGAQHF. Full variable domain (remainder filled in from reference TRBV29-1 and TRBJ1-5): SAVISQKPSRDICQRGTSLTIQCQVDSQVTMMFWYRQQPGQSLTLIATANQGSEATYESGFVIDKFPISRPNLTFSTLTVSNMSPEDSSIYLCPAERRGTGAQHFGDGTRLSIL.